The 15 T cell receptor beta chains below were found in one sample sequenced in a study of blood T cells in healthy people across ages. Primed by a sample-barcoded 5' primer and a J-beta primer mix, a second PCR proceeded for about 6 to 12 cycles. TCRdb passed the 5' RACE reads through MiXCR, listing each CDR3 protein once. The top ten clones hold about a fifth of a sample with hundreds of thousands of distinct CDR3 sequences, under 45% of them seen once. Material for sequencing was blood. The receptor set was obtained from a man aged 60-69 years in good health.

V is TRBV7-2 and J is TRBJ2-5; D possibly corresponds to TRBD1 (5 bases). There are 15 residues in the CDR3. Germline CDR1 SGHTA, CDR2 FQGNSA. V was trimmed by 5 bases and J by 1 base, leaving 14 bases between them. CDR3 coding DNA: TGTGCCAGCAGCCAAAATACAGGATCCCAAGAGACCCAGTACTTC. It codes for CASSQNTGSQETQYF.

The chain carries TRBV7-2 and TRBJ1-2, with D unclear. Per the germline V gene, CDR1 is SGHTA and CDR2 is FQGNSA. The length of the CDR3 is 17 residues. V was clipped by 1 base and J by 13 bases, with 28 bases between them. CDR3 protein: CASSLEGRFGGPAAFTF. Here the CDR3 DNA reads TGTGCCAGCAGCTTAGAAGGCCGATTCGGTGGGCCCGCCGCCTTCACCTTC.

A note on this clonotype: One end of the junction fails to match germline, which may point to a read error. The chain employs TRBV7-9 and TRBJ2-1; D perhaps matches TRBD2 (6 bases). This CDR3 has 15 amino acids. Germline assignment: CDR1 SEHNR and CDR2 FQNEAQ (reference sequence). CDR3 region: CASGLEGLSGNEQFF. The CDR3, as DNA: TGTGCCAGCGGCTTGGAGGGACTGTCCGGGAATGAGCAGTTCTTC.

This chain uses TRBV7-9 with TRBJ2-5; D is unclear. Trimming removed 5 bases at V and 4 bases at J, with 11 bases between. CDR1 and CDR2 from the germline V gene are SEHNR and FQNEAQ (reference sequence). This CDR3 contains 13 residues. The DNA for the CDR3 is TGTGCCAGCAGCCCAGTTAGTGGAGAGACCCAGTACTTC. This encodes CASSPVSGETQYF.

The chain has TRBV9 and TRBJ1-1; D possibly corresponds to TRBD1 (6 bases). Germline CDR1 reads SGDLS; CDR2 reads YYNGEE. This CDR3 is built from 14 residues. V dropped 0 bases and J dropped 4 bases, with 10 bases sitting between them. For the CDR3, the DNA is TGTGCCAGCAGCGTAGTGGTAGGGGGCACTGAAGCTTTCTTT. Residues: CASSVVVGGTEAFF.

CDR3: CASSLWTGGAGYNSPLHF. CDR3 nucleotide sequence: TGTGCCAGCAGCTTGTGGACAGGGGGCGCGGGCTATAATTCACCCCTCCACTTT. The rearrangement links TRBV5-6 to TRBJ1-6; TRBD1 aligns across 11 bases. CDR3 length: 18 amino acids. Unmatched junction bases numbered 6, after V lost 1 base and J lost 3 bases. Germline loops: CDR1 SGHDT, CDR2 YYEEEE.

This clonotype was seen only a few times. The chain joins TRBV11-2 to TRBJ2-5; D is perhaps TRBD1 or TRBD2 (5 bases each). The CDR3 totals 15 residues. Germline-derived CDR1 and CDR2 are SGHAT and FQNNGV. V lost 5 bases and J lost 5, with 18 bases in between. The CDR3: CASSNGPGTEETQYF. In DNA form, the CDR3 reads TGTGCCAGCAGCAACGGGCCGGGGACGGAGGAGACCCAGTACTTC. Together with reference TRBV11-2 and TRBJ2-5, the CDR3 gives the full variable domain: EAGVAQSPRYKIIEKRQSVAFWCNPISGHATLYWYQQILGQGPKLLIQFQNNGVVDDSQLPKDRFSAERLKGVDSTLKIQPAKLEDSAVYLCASSNGPGTEETQYFGPGTRLLVL.

This clonotype showed up just a few times. V and J are TRBV20-1 and TRBJ1-3; a weak D match, TRBD1 (6 bases). The CDR3 covers 17 residues. V was trimmed by 0 bases and J by 0 bases, leaving 15 bases between them. The germline V gene has CDR1 DFQATT and CDR2 SNEGSKA (reference sequence). The CDR3 nucleotides are TGCAGTGCTAGAGATTTTGTGGGGGCCGCCTCTGGAAACACCATATATTTT. Residues: CSARDFVGAASGNTIYF.

The chain carries TRBV7-6 and TRBJ2-1; no reliable D call. V dropped 5 bases and J dropped 5 bases, with 16 bases sitting between them. CDR1 and CDR2 (germline): SGHVS, FNYEAQ. The CDR3 covers 15 residues. For the CDR3, the DNA is TGTGCCAGCAGCCAGTATGTTCGCGGAAACAATGAGCAGTTCTTC. Residues: CASSQYVRGNNEQFF.

The chain combines TRBV4-3 with TRBJ2-1; 7 bases are a match to TRBD2. This CDR3 has 18 residues. CDR1 is LGHNA and CDR2 is YSLEER in the germline V gene. V was clipped by 0 bases and J by 4 bases; unmatched bases: 12. CDR3 amino acids: CASSQDKGASGTYNEQFF. CDR3 DNA sequence: TGCGCCAGCAGCCAAGATAAAGGAGCTAGCGGTACTTACAATGAGCAGTTCTTC.

This clonotype has only a few counts. CDR3 region: CASSPFPGTRNTGELFF. DNA of the CDR3: TGCGCCAGCAGCCCCTTCCCTGGGACCCGAAACACCGGGGAGCTGTTTTTT. The chain is built from TRBV4-3 and TRBJ2-2; possibly TRBD1 or TRBD2 for D (5 bases each). V was clipped by 4 bases and J by 2 bases, with 17 bases between them. CDR1 is LGHNA and CDR2 is YSLEER in the germline V gene. There are 17 residues in the CDR3.

CDR3 DNA sequence: TGTGCCAGCAGCTTAAGGTACACTGAAGCTTTCTTT. Residues: CASSLRYTEAFF. The V gene is TRBV7-2, the J gene TRBJ1-1; unclear D gene. This CDR3 is built from 12 residues. Per germline, CDR1 SGHTA and CDR2 FQGNSA. V dropped 2 bases and J dropped 3 bases, with 4 bases sitting between them.

The chain joins TRBV5-5 to TRBJ2-7; D perhaps matches TRBD1 (6 bases). Between the trimmed V and J ends, which lost 4 bases and 5 bases, there was a span of 13 bases. CDR3 size: 13 residues. The V gene's germline CDR1 is SGHKS and CDR2 YYEKEE (reference sequence). CDR3 sequence: CASSVTGPNEQYF. DNA of the CDR3: TGTGCCAGCAGCGTCACAGGGCCGAACGAGCAGTACTTC.

This clonotype appeared many times. This chain links TRBV7-2 with TRBJ2-5; 12 bases line up with TRBD2. Germline V gene sequence: CDR1 SGHTA, CDR2 FQGNSA. The CDR3 loop spans 15 amino acids. The trim removed 5 bases at V and 9 bases at J, leaving 10 bases unmatched. The CDR3 reads CASSRTSGTLAAQYF. The DNA of the CDR3 is TGTGCCAGCAGCCGGACTAGCGGGACCTTAGCGGCCCAGTACTTC. Supplemented by reference TRBV7-2 and TRBJ2-5, the full variable domain reads GAGVSQSPSNKVTEKGKDVELRCDPISGHTALYWYRQSLGQGLEFLIYFQGNSAPDKSGLPSDRFSAERTGGSVSTLTIQRTQQEDSAVYLCASSRTSGTLAAQYFGPGTRLLVL.

The V call is TRBV7-2, the J call TRBJ2-4; 7 nucleotides agree with TRBD2. This CDR3 has 18 amino acids. With V trimmed by 5 bases and J by 0 bases, 13 bases remained unmatched. Germline V gene data show CDR1 as SGHTA and CDR2 as FQGNSA. CDR3 nucleotide sequence: TGTGCCAGCAGCCCGCAACCCCCGGGACTACTAGCCAAAAACATTCAGTACTTC. Translated, it gives CASSPQPPGLLAKNIQYF.